Sample share makes the clone carrying this T cell receptor (beta chain) medium-sized. Its antigen is as yet unknown. This entry is derived from a study of spatial heterogeneity in lung cancer. Notes on the study in general: The estimate shows that only roughly 7% of tumor T cells were covered for alpha and roughly 13% for beta chains. For expanded intratumoral alpha and beta TCRs, counts tracked tumor mutation counts.

This CDR3 is built from 15 residues. Germline V gene lookup returns CDR1 MNHEY and CDR2 SMNVEV (reference sequence). Trimming shortened V by 2 bases and J by 4 bases, and 15 bases separated the two germline ends. TCR cDNA molecules were tagged individually, and each one carried a unique molecular identifier. In TCRdb, the 5' RACE reads were re-called with MiXCR into one record per CDR3 protein. Altogether over 1,500 distinct CDR3 sequences are present, approximately 6.9% being singletons, with the ten largest covering 10% to 13%. Time point of the sample: sample taken at primary tumor resection. From tumor, nontumor lung or frozen PBMC, whole RNA was taken unsorted for sequencing.

The clonotype was recovered from a female donor with early-stage non-small cell lung cancer. The chain recombines TRBV27 with TRBJ2-7; a possible D gene is TRBD2 (6 bases). The specimen was lung tumor tissue, collected at surgery. CDR3 DNA sequence: TGTGCCAGCAGTTTAGACGGGCGGGACGGTTACGAGCAGTACTTC. Translation: CASSLDGRDGYEQYF.